This record looks at one TCR beta chain sequence and its context. The antigen is undetermined. CDR1 and CDR2 (germline): SGHRS, YFSETQ. The CDR3 covers 15 residues. Trimming removed 2 bases at V and 0 bases at J, with 11 bases between. Data came from immunoSEQ multiplex PCR; TCRdb stores just in-frame clones and leaves some out. The sample holds over 100,000 clones, 80% to 95% seen once. The data were obtained in a study of T cell repertoires and HLA-DP antigens. In the study overall: One alloantigen had ten groove amino acid differences from self, the other one. The donors, ranging 18-to-29 to 60-to-69 years, included a couple of males and one female.

Study outcomes and limitations: No separate analysis of naive versus memory CD4+ cells was done. Sorted CD137+ clonality was about 0.4 for both alloantigens, versus roughly 0.04 pre-culture.

The sample comprised CD4+ T cells from PBMCs. V gene TRBV5-1 combines with J gene TRBJ1-1; weak D call: TRBD1 (6 bases). The clonotype was recovered from a woman aged 18-30 years in good health and CMV-seronegative. CDR3 nucleotide sequence: TGCGCCAGCAGCTTACCAGGGGCCATGAACACTGAAGCTTTCTTT. Residues: CASSLPGAMNTEAFF.